The next 24 T cell receptor beta chains were all read from a single sample in a study of blood T cell repertoires in COVID-19. Measured with immunoSEQ multiplex PCR; TCRdb has only the in-frame clones, and not every one. The sample shows tens of thousands of clones, approximately 84% of them seen only once. The sample taken for sequencing was peripheral blood. The receptors were sampled from a woman in her seventies in a cohort sampled during active COVID-19.

The CDR3 DNA sequence: TGTGCCAGCAGTCTGAAGGGGGGGACTGAAGCTTTCTTT. Its protein product is CASSLKGGTEAFF. V is TRBV2 and J is TRBJ1-1, with D possibly TRBD1 on 6 matching bases. With 5 bases removed from V and 5 bases from J, the gap between germline ends came to 12 bases. CDR3 length: 13 amino acids. Germline V gene sequence: CDR1 SNHLY, CDR2 FYNNEI.

This chain uses TRBV5-1 with TRBJ2-5; D gene uncertain. V lost 0 bases to trimming and J lost 2 bases, with 8 bases between them. Per the germline V gene, CDR1 is SGHRS and CDR2 is YFSETQ. This CDR3 is 14 amino acids long. The CDR3 is CASSLDSQQETQYF. CDR3 DNA: TGCGCCAGCAGCTTGGACAGCCAACAAGAGACCCAGTACTTC.

As to this clone: Compared with germline, one end of the junction differs, possibly owing to a read error. The genes are TRBV2 and TRBJ1-5; D is undetermined. The CDR3 covers 14 residues. Germline CDR1 reads SNHLY; CDR2 reads FYNNEI. The CDR3 nucleotides read TGTGCCAGCACTGAAATAGATAGCAATCAGCCCCAGCATTTT. Amino acids: CASTEIDSNQPQHF.

The rearrangement links TRBV20-1 to TRBJ1-3; no clear D. Germline values: CDR1 DFQATT, CDR2 SNEGSKA (reference sequence). This CDR3 has 11 residues. The V end was cut by 3 bases, the J end by 8 bases, with 8 bases between. In nucleotides, the CDR3 is TGCAGTGCTAGTTGGCGGGACACCATATATTTT. The encoded protein is CSASWRDTIYF.

CDR3 loop: CASSQQGQISYEQYF. The CDR3 DNA reads as TGCGCCAGCAGTCAGCAGGGACAGATTAGCTACGAGCAGTACTTC. V usage is TRBV23-1 and J usage is TRBJ2-7; 7 bases fit TRBD1. TRBV23-1 is marked as an open reading frame, function uncertain. The CDR3 runs 15 residues. The trim removed 3 bases at V and 3 bases at J, leaving 8 bases unmatched.

The chain recombines TRBV28 with TRBJ1-5; 9 bases fit TRBD1. Germline V lookup: CDR1 MDHEN, CDR2 SYDVKM. V trimming: 3 bases; J trimming: 2 bases; junction bases outside the gene matches: 11. There are 18 residues in the CDR3. The CDR3, as DNA: TGTGCCAGCAGTTTGGATGGGACAGGGTGGAACGGCAATCAGCCCCAGCATTTT. Amino acid sequence: CASSLDGTGWNGNQPQHF.

The CDR3 DNA reads TGCGCCAGCAGCCCCTACAGGGAGAACACTGAAGCTTTCTTT. Amino acid sequence: CASSPYRENTEAFF. The V call is TRBV5-1, the J call TRBJ1-1; perhaps TRBD1 as D (6 bases). CDR3 length equals 14 residues. V dropped 4 bases and J dropped 1 base, with 11 bases sitting between them. CDR1 and CDR2 from the germline V gene are SGHRS and YFSETQ.

The chain combines TRBV18 with TRBJ1-5; D is possibly TRBD1 (6 bases). The CDR3 is made up of 17 amino acids. V was pared by 3 bases and J by 1 base, with 16 bases between. Germline V gene lookup returns CDR1 KGHSH and CDR2 LQKENI. CDR3 amino acids: CASSPLSAGVSNQPQHF. CDR3 nucleotides: TGTGCCAGCTCACCCCTAAGCGCAGGGGTGAGCAATCAGCCCCAGCATTTT.

The rearrangement joins TRBV28 to TRBJ2-1; 7 nucleotides agree with TRBD1. The CDR3 loop spans 13 amino acids. Germline-derived CDR1 and CDR2 are MDHEN and SYDVKM. J gave up 2 bases and V 7 bases, and 2 bases lay outside the gene matches. CDR3 nucleotide sequence: TGTGCCAGCAAGGGGACAGCCTACAATGAGCAGTTCTTC. Translating gives CASKGTAYNEQFF.

The chain couples TRBV28 to TRBJ2-1; 7 bases line up with TRBD2. The junction had 10 bases not matched to a gene; V was cut back by 5 bases and J by 3 bases. Germline CDR1 reads MDHEN; CDR2 reads SYDVKM. The CDR3 length is 16 residues. The CDR3 sequence is CASSPPGGRFYNEQFF. CDR3 nucleotide sequence: TGTGCCAGCAGTCCCCCGGGAGGCCGATTCTACAATGAGCAGTTCTTC.

The chain combines TRBV11-2 with TRBJ2-7, with D unresolved. With 0 bases removed from V and 3 bases from J, the gap between germline ends came to 6 bases. The CDR3 is made up of 13 amino acids. Per germline, CDR1 SGHAT and CDR2 FQNNGV. CDR3: CASSLDGGYEQYF. CDR3 nucleotide sequence: TGTGCCAGCAGCTTAGACGGTGGCTACGAGCAGTACTTC.

This chain joins TRBV7-2 and TRBJ1-6, with TRBD1 matching 8 bases. The germline V gene has CDR1 SGHTA and CDR2 FQGNSA. The V segment lost 4 bases and the J segment 10 bases; nucleotides outside the gene matches: 9. This CDR3 has 15 amino acids. The CDR3 DNA reads as TGTGCCAGCAGCTCTCAGGGGGCGCCGATATCACCCCTCCACTTT. Protein sequence: CASSSQGAPISPLHF.

The chain carries TRBV7-9 and TRBJ2-1; 8 bases match TRBD2. From germline, CDR1 is SEHNR and CDR2 FQNEAQ (reference sequence). The junction had 11 bases not matched to a gene; V was cut back by 6 bases and J by 7 bases. The CDR3 runs to 15 residues. CDR3 loop: CASSQTGTRGNEQFF. CDR3 in DNA: TGTGCCAGCAGTCAGACCGGGACTAGGGGTAATGAGCAGTTCTTC.

The chain uses TRBV24-1 and TRBJ2-3; tentative D call: TRBD2 (5 bases). The CDR3 covers 14 residues. Germline V gene lookup returns CDR1 KGHDR and CDR2 SFDVKD. The germline V and J ends were trimmed by 4 bases and 5 bases, with 12 bases remaining between them. The CDR3 region has the DNA TGTGCCACCAGTGAAACCAACCGGGGAGATACGCAGTATTTT. It specifies CATSETNRGDTQYF.

The chain has TRBV19 and TRBJ2-3, with TRBD2 matching 11 bases. Trimming cost V 4 bases and J 2 bases; bases outside gene matches: 14. Germline loops: CDR1 LNHDA, CDR2 SQIVND (reference sequence). CDR3 length: 19 residues. CDR3 nucleotide sequence: TGTGCCAGTAGTACAGCACTAGCGGGAGCCGTTGGGGACACAGATACGCAGTATTTT. Amino acid sequence: CASSTALAGAVGDTDTQYF.

This chain uses TRBV7-8 with TRBJ2-7; 10 positions match TRBD2. The germline gives CDR1 SGHVS, CDR2 FQNEAQ. Trimming removed 11 bases from V and 3 bases from J; junction bases left unmatched: 13. The CDR3 runs to 15 residues. DNA for the CDR3: TGTGCCGTCCGCTCCGGGACTAGCGTTTTCTACGAGCAGTACTTC. Its translation: CAVRSGTSVFYEQYF.

V usage is TRBV2 and J usage is TRBJ2-6; a weak D match, TRBD2 (7 bases). V gave up 4 bases and J gave up 0 bases, with 13 bases separating them. The length of the CDR3 is 17 residues. The germline CDR1 and CDR2 sequences are SNHLY and FYNNEI. The chain's CDR3 is CASSGRRGGSGANVLTF. The CDR3 nucleotides read TGTGCCAGCAGTGGAAGGAGGGGGGGCTCTGGGGCCAACGTCCTGACTTTC.

The chain links TRBV28 to TRBJ1-1; a weak D match, TRBD1 (5 bases). V was shortened by 6 bases and J by 1 base, with 12 bases between the two germline ends. The CDR3 totals 14 residues. From germline, CDR1 is MDHEN and CDR2 SYDVKM. CDR3 amino acids: CASRTGLGNTEAFF. DNA of the CDR3: TGTGCCAGCAGAACAGGCCTTGGGAACACTGAAGCTTTCTTT.

This clone came up a few times. The rearrangement uses TRBV5-1 and TRBJ1-6; unclear D gene. V dropped 0 bases and J dropped 11 bases, with 12 bases sitting between them. The CDR3 totals 14 residues. The V gene's germline CDR1 is SGHRS and CDR2 YFSETQ. The CDR3 DNA sequence: TGCGCCAGCAGCTTGGAAGGGTCGGGAACACCCCTCCACTTT. Amino acids: CASSLEGSGTPLHF. The full variable domain, in which reference TRBV5-1 and TRBJ1-6 provide the parts outside the CDR3, is KAGVTQTPRYLIKTRGQQVTLSCSPISGHRSVSWYQQTPGQGLQFLFEYFSETQRNKGNFPGRFSGRQFSNSRSEMNVSTLELGDSALYLCASSLEGSGTPLHFGNGTRLTVT.

J is TRBJ2-7 and V is TRBV6-6, with 10 bases fitting TRBD1. V lost 3 bases, J lost 6 bases, and 5 bases stayed unmatched. The germline V gene has CDR1 MNHNY and CDR2 SVGAGI (reference sequence). The CDR3 runs to 14 residues. CDR3: CASSYEGQGLEQYF. The CDR3 DNA sequence: TGTGCCAGCAGTTATGAGGGACAGGGGCTCGAGCAGTACTTC.

This rearrangement joins TRBV7-2 to TRBJ2-1, with TRBD2 matching 9 bases. The CDR3 is made up of 16 amino acids. Germline V gene data show CDR1 as SGHTA and CDR2 as FQGNSA. Trimming at V came to 3 bases and at J to 8 bases, leaving 11 bases not matched to a gene. As DNA, the CDR3 is TGTGCCAGCAGCTTCGTAGCGGGAGCCCCGGAAGATGAGCAGTTCTTC. Protein sequence: CASSFVAGAPEDEQFF.

The rearrangement uses TRBV5-4 and TRBJ2-7, with 7 positions matching TRBD2. After removal of 4 bases from V and 6 bases from J, the junction contained 10 bases not matched to a gene. The CDR3 contains 14 residues. Germline values: CDR1 SGHNT, CDR2 YYREEE (reference sequence). CDR3 nucleotides: TGTGCCAGCAGCCCAGGGACTACGGGCGGCGAGCAGTACTTC. This translates into CASSPGTTGGEQYF.

This clone was observed once. The V gene is TRBV9, the J gene TRBJ2-1, with 8 nucleotides matching TRBD1. With 1 base clipped from V and 2 bases from J, the junction kept 8 bases outside the gene matches. CDR3 length: 17 residues. Germline CDR1 and CDR2: SGDLS and YYNGEE. Written as DNA, the CDR3 is TGTGCCAGCAGCGTATCCACACCGGACAGGGCCTACAATGAGCAGTTCTTC. Protein: CASSVSTPDRAYNEQFF.

In DNA, the CDR3 is TGTGCCAGCAGCCAAGATGACAGGGGGGAATCACCCCTCCACTTT. Its protein is CASSQDDRGESPLHF. The rearrangement links TRBV4-2 to TRBJ1-6, with 9 positions matching TRBD1. Germline V gives CDR1 LGHNA, CDR2 YNFKEQ. The CDR3 extends over 15 amino acids. Germline trimming cut 0 bases from V and 10 bases from J; bases unmatched to any gene: 4.